This T cell receptor beta chain was identified in a study of identical twins. Study-level results: Cord blood's abundant beta clonotypes had fewer insertions, unlike memory repertoires. Conclusions relied on cross-sectional statistical analysis, not following the same donors.

A few counts support this clonotype. Its target is not known. CDR1 is MDHEN, CDR2 SYDVKM, per germline. V lost 5 bases, J lost 1 base, and 15 bases lay in between. The CDR3 runs to 16 residues. A template switching step contributed a universal primer site, while unique molecular identifiers were present in the cDNA. Each CDR3 protein gets one entry after TCRdb re-called the 5' RACE reads with MiXCR. The sample has some 250,000 distinct CDR3 sequences, about 12% seen once; the top ten hold roughly 4%. The sample was also reused in another study, on yellow fever vaccine responses in identical twins. As reported in that work: Reportedly, twins showed a vaccine T cell response that looked partly convergent and partly personalized.

The sequenced sample was memory (CD45RO+) T cells sorted from blood. This clonotype originated in a woman aged 18-29 years in good health. The V and J genes are TRBV28 and TRBJ2-1, with D hard to call. Here the CDR3 reads CASSTQRTDSYNEQFF. DNA of the CDR3: TGTGCCAGCAGTACCCAACGGACGGATTCCTACAATGAGCAGTTCTTC.